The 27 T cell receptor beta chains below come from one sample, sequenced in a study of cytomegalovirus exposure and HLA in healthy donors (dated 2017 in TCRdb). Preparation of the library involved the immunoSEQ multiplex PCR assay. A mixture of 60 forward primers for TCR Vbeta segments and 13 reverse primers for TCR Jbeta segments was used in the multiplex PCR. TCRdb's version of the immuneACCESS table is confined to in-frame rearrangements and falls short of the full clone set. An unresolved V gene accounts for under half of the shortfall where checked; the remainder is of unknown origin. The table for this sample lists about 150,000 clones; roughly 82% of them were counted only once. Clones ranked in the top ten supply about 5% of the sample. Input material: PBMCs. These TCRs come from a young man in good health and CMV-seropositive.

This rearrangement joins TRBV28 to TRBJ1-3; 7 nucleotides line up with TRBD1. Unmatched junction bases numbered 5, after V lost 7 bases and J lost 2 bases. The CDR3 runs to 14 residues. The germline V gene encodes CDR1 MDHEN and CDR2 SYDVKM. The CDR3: CASTRQGPGNTIYF. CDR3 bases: TGTGCCAGCACTCGACAGGGACCTGGAAACACCATATATTTT.

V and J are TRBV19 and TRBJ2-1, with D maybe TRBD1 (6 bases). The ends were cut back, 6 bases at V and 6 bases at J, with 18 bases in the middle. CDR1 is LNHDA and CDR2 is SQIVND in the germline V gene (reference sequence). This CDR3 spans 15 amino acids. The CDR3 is CASSKTHRDINEQFF. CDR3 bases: TGTGCCAGTAGCAAAACTCACCGGGACATCAATGAGCAGTTCTTC.

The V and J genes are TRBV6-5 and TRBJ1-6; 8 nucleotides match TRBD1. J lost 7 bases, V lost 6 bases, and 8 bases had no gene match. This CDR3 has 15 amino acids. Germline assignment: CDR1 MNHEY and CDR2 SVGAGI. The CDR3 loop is CASSPRDRRNSPLHF. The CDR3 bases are TGTGCCAGCAGCCCTAGGGACAGGAGAAATTCACCCCTCCACTTT.

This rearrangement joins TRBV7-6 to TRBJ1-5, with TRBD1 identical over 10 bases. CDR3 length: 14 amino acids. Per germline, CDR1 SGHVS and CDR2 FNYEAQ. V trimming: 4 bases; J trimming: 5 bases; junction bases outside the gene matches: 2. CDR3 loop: CASSYGTGDQPQHF. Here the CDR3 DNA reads TGTGCCAGCAGCTATGGGACAGGGGATCAGCCCCAGCATTTT.

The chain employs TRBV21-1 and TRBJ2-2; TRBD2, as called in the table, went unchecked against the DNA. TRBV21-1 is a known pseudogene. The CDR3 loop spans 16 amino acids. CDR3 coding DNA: TGTGCCAGGGGGACTAGCGGGCTCGCGAACACCGGGGAGCTGTTTTTT. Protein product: CARGTSGLANTGELFF.

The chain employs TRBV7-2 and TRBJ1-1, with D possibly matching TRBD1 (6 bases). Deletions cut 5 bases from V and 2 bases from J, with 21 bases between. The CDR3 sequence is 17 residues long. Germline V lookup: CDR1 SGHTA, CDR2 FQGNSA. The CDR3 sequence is CASSLNGQGFRNTEAFF. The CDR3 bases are TGTGCCAGCAGCCTCAATGGCCAGGGGTTCAGAAACACTGAAGCTTTCTTT.

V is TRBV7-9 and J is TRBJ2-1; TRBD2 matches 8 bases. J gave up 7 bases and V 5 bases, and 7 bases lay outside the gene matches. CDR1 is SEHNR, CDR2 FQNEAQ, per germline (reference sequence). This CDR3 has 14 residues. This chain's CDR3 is CASSPHRGGNEQFF. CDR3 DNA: TGTGCCAGCAGCCCCCATCGGGGGGGTAATGAGCAGTTCTTC. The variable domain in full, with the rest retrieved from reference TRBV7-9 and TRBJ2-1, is DTGVSQNPRHKITKRGQNVTFRCDPISEHNRLYWYRQTLGQGPEFLTYFQNEAQLEKSRLLSDRFSAERPKGSFSTLEIQRTEQGDSAMYLCASSPHRGGNEQFFGPGTRLTVL.

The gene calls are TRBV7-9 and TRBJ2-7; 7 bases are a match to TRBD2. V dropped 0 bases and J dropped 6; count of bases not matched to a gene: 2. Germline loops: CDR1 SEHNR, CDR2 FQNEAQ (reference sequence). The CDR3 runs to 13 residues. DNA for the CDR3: TGTGCCAGCAGCTTAGCGGGAGGGCCCGAGCAGTACTTC. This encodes CASSLAGGPEQYF.

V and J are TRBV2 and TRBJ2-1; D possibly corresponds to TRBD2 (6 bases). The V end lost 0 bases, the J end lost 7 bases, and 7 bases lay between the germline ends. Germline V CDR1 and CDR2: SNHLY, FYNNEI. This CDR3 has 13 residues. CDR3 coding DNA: TGTGCCAGCAGTGAAGCGCGGGGAAATGAGCAGTTCTTC. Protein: CASSEARGNEQFF.

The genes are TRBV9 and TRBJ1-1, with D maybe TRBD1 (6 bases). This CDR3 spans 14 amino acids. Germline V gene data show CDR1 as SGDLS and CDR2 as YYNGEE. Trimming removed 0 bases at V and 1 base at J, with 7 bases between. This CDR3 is CASSVGGQNTEAFF. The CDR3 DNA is TGTGCCAGCAGCGTAGGGGGACAGAACACTGAAGCTTTCTTT.

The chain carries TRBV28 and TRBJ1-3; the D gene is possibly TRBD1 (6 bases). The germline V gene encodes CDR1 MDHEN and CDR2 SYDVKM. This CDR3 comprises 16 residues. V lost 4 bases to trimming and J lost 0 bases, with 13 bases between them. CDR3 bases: TGTGCCAGCAGTTCCCCGGGACAAACCTCTGGAAACACCATATATTTT. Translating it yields CASSSPGQTSGNTIYF.

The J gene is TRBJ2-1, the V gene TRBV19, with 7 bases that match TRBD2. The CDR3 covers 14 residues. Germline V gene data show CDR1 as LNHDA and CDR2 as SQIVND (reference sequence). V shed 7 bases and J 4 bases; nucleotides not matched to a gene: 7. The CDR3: CASKTGTTYNEQFF. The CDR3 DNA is TGTGCCAGTAAAACCGGGACTACATACAATGAGCAGTTCTTC.

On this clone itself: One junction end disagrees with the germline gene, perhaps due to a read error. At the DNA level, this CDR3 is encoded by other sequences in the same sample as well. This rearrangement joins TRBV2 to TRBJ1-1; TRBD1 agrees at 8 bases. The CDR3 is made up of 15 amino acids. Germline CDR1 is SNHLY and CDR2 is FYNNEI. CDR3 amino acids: CASSDLDRVYTEAFF. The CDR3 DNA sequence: TGTGCCAGCAGTGACCTGGACAGGGTCTACACTGAAGCTTTCTTC.

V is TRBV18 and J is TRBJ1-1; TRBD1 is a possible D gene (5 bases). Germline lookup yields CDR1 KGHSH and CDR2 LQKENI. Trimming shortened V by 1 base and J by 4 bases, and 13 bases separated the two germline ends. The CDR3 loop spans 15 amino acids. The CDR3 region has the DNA TGTGCCAGCTCACCACAGGGAGGGGTTGTCACTGAAGCTTTCTTT. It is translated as CASSPQGGVVTEAFF.

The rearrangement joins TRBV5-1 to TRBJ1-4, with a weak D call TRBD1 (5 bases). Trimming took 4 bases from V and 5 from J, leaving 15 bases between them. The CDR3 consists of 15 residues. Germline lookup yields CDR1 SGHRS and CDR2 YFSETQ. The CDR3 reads CASSPAGPMNEKLFF. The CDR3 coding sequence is TGCGCCAGCAGCCCAGCAGGGCCGATGAATGAAAAACTGTTTTTT.

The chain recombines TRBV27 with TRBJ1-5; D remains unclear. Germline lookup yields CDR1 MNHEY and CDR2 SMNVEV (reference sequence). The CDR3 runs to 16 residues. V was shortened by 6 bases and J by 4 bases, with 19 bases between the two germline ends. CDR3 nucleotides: TGTGCCAGCAGAGGAGACCCACCAATCCGTAATCAGCCCCAGCATTTT. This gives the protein CASRGDPPIRNQPQHF.

The CDR3 sequence is CASSARTVANYGYTF. DNA of the CDR3: TGTGCCAGCAGCGCTAGGACAGTAGCTAACTATGGCTACACCTTC. The chain uses TRBV5-5 and TRBJ1-2, with D possibly matching TRBD1 (6 bases). The germline CDR1 and CDR2 sequences are SGHKS and YYEKEE (reference sequence). Trimming cost V 4 bases and J 0 bases, with 13 bases left between them. The CDR3 loop spans 15 amino acids. The complete variable domain, with remaining parts taken from reference TRBV5-5 and TRBJ1-2, reads DAGVTQSPTHLIKTRGQQVTLRCSPISGHKSVSWYQQVLGQGPQFIFQYYEKEERGRGNFPDRFSARQFPNYSSELNVNALLLGDSALYLCASSARTVANYGYTFGSGTRLTVV.

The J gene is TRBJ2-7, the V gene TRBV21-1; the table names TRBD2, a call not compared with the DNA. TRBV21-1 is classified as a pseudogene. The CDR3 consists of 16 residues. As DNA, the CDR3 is TGTGCCAGCAGCAAAGGTACCGGGAGGTCCTCCTACGAGCAGTACTTC. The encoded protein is CASSKGTGRSSYEQYF.

In DNA form, the CDR3 reads TGTGCCAGCAGTTTTCCAGGGGGCGAGCAGTACTTC. Amino acids: CASSFPGGEQYF. V gene TRBV27 combines with J gene TRBJ2-7; 7 nucleotides align to TRBD1. The junction had 2 bases not matched to a gene; V was cut back by 3 bases and J by 6 bases. Germline V gives CDR1 MNHEY, CDR2 SMNVEV (reference sequence). CDR3 size: 12 residues.

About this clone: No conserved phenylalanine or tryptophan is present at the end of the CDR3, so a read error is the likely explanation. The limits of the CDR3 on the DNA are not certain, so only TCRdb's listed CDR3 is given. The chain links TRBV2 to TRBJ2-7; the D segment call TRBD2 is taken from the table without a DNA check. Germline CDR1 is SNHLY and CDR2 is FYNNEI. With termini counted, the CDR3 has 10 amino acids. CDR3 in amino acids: CASLHAELRL.

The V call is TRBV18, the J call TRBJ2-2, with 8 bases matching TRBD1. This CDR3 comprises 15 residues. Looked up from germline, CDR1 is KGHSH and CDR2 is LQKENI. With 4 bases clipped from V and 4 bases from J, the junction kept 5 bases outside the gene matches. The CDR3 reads CASSLGQGGTGELFF. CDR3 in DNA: TGTGCCAGCTCACTCGGACAGGGAGGCACCGGGGAGCTGTTTTTT.

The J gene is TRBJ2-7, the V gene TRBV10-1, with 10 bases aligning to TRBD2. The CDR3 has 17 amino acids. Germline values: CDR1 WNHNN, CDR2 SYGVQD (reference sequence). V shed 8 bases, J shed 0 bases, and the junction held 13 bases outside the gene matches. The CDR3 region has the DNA TGCGCCAGCCGGGGGGGGCTAGCGGGAGAATTCTCCTACGAGCAGTACTTC. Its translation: CASRGGLAGEFSYEQYF.

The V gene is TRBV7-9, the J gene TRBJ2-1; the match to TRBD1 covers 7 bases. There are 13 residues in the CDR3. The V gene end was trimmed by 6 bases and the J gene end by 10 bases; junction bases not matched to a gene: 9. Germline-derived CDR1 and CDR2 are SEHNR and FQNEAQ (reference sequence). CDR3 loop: CASRVHRDREQFF. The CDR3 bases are TGTGCCAGCAGAGTTCACCGGGACAGAGAGCAGTTCTTC. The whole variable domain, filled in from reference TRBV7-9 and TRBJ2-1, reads DTGVSQNPRHKITKRGQNVTFRCDPISEHNRLYWYRQTLGQGPEFLTYFQNEAQLEKSRLLSDRFSAERPKGSFSTLEIQRTEQGDSAMYLCASRVHRDREQFFGPGTRLTVL.

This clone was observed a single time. CDR3: CASPGQGNYGYTF. The CDR3 nucleotides read TGTGCCTCCCCGGGACAGGGGAACTATGGCTACACCTTC. V gene TRBV30 combines with J gene TRBJ1-2, with 10 bases lining up with TRBD1. The J segment lost 2 bases and the V segment lost 7 bases, leaving 4 bases of the junction unmatched. The CDR3 has 13 residues. Germline CDR1 GTSNPN, CDR2 SVGIG (reference sequence).

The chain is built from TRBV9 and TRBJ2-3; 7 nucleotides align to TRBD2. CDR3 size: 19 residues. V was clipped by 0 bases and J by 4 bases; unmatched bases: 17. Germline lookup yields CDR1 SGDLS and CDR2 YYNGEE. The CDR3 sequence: CASSVEPAGPPRSADTQYF. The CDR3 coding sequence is TGTGCCAGCAGCGTAGAGCCAGCGGGGCCTCCTAGGTCCGCAGATACGCAGTATTTT.

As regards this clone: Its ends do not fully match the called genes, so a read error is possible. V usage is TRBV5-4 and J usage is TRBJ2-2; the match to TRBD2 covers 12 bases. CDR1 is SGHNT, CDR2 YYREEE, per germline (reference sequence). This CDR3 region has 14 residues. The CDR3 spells CASSLASGRAHRVW. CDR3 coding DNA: TGTGCCAGCAGCTTGGCTAGCGGGAGGGCCCATCGGGTGTGG. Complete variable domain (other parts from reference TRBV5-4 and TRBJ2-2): ETGVTQSPTHLIKTRGQQVTLRCSSQSGHNTVSWYQQALGQGPQFIFQYYREEENGRGNFPPRFSGLQFPNYSSELNVNALELDDSALYLCASSLASGRAHRVWGEGSRLTVL.

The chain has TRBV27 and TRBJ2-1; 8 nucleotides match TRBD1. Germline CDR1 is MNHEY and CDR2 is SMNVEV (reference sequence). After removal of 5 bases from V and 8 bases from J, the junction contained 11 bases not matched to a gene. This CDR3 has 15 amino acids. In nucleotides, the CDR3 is TGTGCCAGCAGTCGGAAGACAGGGGATATCTATGAGCAGTTCTTC. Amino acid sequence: CASSRKTGDIYEQFF.